This T cell receptor beta chain was identified in a study of cytomegalovirus exposure and HLA in healthy donors. Overall study results and limits: In vitro work confirmed that three CMV-associated chains recognize CMV antigens.

With regard to this clone: Its antigen remains unknown.

Primers for the PCR totalled 60 Vbeta and 13 Jbeta. Clones were read by immunoSEQ multiplex PCR, and TCRdb kept only the in-frame ones, dropping some. The repertoire holds 200,000 to 300,000 clones, with 70% to 90% as singletons. The TCR comes from a middle-aged woman in good health and CMV-seropositive. The sequencing sample was made of PBMCs.

The CDR3 loop reads CASSPLLPGLQITGELFF. CDR3 DNA sequence: TGTGCCAGCAGCCCGCTTCTCCCGGGACTGCAGATCACCGGGGAGCTGTTTTTT. The chain carries TRBV14 and TRBJ2-2; a weak D match, TRBD2 (6 bases). V dropped 4 bases and J dropped 4 bases, with 22 bases sitting between them. The CDR3 is 18 residues long. CDR1 and CDR2 from the germline V gene are SGHDN and FVKESK.